This passage covers 11 T cell receptor beta chains from one sample sequenced in a study of blood T cells in healthy people across ages. For the second PCR, which ran for roughly 7 to 11 cycles, a sample-barcoded 5' primer and a J-beta primer mix were used. TCRdb fed the 5' RACE reads into MiXCR, producing one record per CDR3 protein. This sample has about 830,000 distinct CDR3 sequences, with approximately 59% found just once. What was sequenced was blood. These receptors all come from a man aged 25 to 40 in good health.

This clonotype was seen a handful of times. V gene TRBV27 combines with J gene TRBJ2-5, with 8 bases identical to TRBD2. J was trimmed by 2 bases and V by 2 bases; bases with no gene match: 7. The CDR3 is made up of 16 amino acids. CDR1 and CDR2 from the germline V gene are MNHEY and SMNVEV (reference sequence). The CDR3 bases are TGTGCCAGCAGTTTAATGGGCGGGGGGATTCAAGAGACCCAGTACTTC. It specifies CASSLMGGGIQETQYF.

The V and J genes are TRBV12-3 or TRBV12-4 and TRBJ2-3; 9 bases agree with TRBD2. Losses at the gene ends were 3 bases for V and 2 bases for J; bases not matched to a gene: 6. This CDR3 comprises 16 residues. CDR3 in amino acids: CASSFSSGGFTDTQYF. The CDR3 coding sequence is TGTGCCAGCAGTTTTAGTAGCGGGGGATTCACAGATACGCAGTATTTT.

The chain has TRBV4-2 and TRBJ2-7, with 15 nucleotides matching TRBD2. The last part of the DNA fits TRBJ2-5 better; the J call may be wrong. The CDR3 has 17 amino acids. The germline V gene has CDR1 LGHNA and CDR2 YNFKEQ. CDR3 DNA sequence: TGTGCCAGCAGCCAGGTCGGGACTAGCGGGGGGAAAGAGACCCAGTACTTC. It specifies CASSQVGTSGGKETQYF.

The V gene is TRBV10-3, the J gene TRBJ1-5, with TRBD1 matching 9 bases. This CDR3 region has 15 residues. Trimming removed 4 bases from V and 5 bases from J; junction bases left unmatched: 6. Germline assignment: CDR1 ENHRY and CDR2 SYGVKD. CDR3 nucleotide sequence: TGTGCCATCAGTGGGGGACAGGGCCTTGATCAGCCCCAGCATTTT. It yields the protein CAISGGQGLDQPQHF.

The chain joins TRBV12-3 or TRBV12-4 to TRBJ2-3; TRBD2 matches 8 bases. CDR3 size: 16 residues. V lost 6 bases, J lost 5 bases, and 13 bases stayed unmatched. The CDR3 is CASRAHDGRGGDTQYF. The CDR3 region has the DNA TGTGCCAGCAGAGCCCACGACGGGAGGGGTGGAGATACGCAGTATTTT.

The chain recombines TRBV4-3 with TRBJ1-1; D gene ambiguous. Per germline, CDR1 LGHNA and CDR2 YSLEER. The CDR3 runs 14 residues. Trimming cost V 1 base and J 2 bases, with 8 bases left between them. CDR3: CASSQGYGNTEAFF. The CDR3 bases are TGCGCCAGCAGCCAAGGGTACGGTAACACTGAAGCTTTCTTT.

The rearrangement joins TRBV6-5 to TRBJ2-1; D perhaps matches TRBD2 (6 bases). Germline CDR1 MNHEY, CDR2 SVGAGI. This CDR3 contains 14 residues. Trimming removed 6 bases from V and 6 bases from J, with 15 bases in between. This CDR3 is CASRGPLGGNEQFF. In nucleotides, the CDR3 is TGTGCCAGCAGGGGACCTTTGGGGGGCAATGAGCAGTTCTTC.

The chain is built from TRBV28 and TRBJ2-3; D tentatively reads TRBD1 or TRBD2 (5 bases each). The CDR3 consists of 15 residues. Trimming took off 3 bases at V and 2 bases at J, with 12 bases between the two ends. The V gene's germline CDR1 is MDHEN and CDR2 SYDVKM. Here the CDR3 DNA reads TGTGCCAGCAGTTTGGAGGATGGGGCCACAGATACGCAGTATTTT. It specifies CASSLEDGATDTQYF.

The chain links TRBV4-1 to TRBJ2-7, with TRBD1 identical over 7 bases. This CDR3 has 15 residues. V was clipped by 1 base and J by 0 bases; unmatched bases: 3. In germline, CDR1 is MGHRA, CDR2 YSYEKL. CDR3 in amino acids: CASSQVPGGSYEQYF. The CDR3 bases are TGCGCCAGCAGCCAAGTACCAGGGGGCTCCTACGAGCAGTACTTC.

This chain connects TRBV7-6 to TRBJ2-7; 7 bases fit TRBD2. Germline V gene sequence: CDR1 SGHVS, CDR2 FNYEAQ. Losses at the gene ends were 5 bases for V and 3 bases for J; bases not matched to a gene: 7. The CDR3 spans 14 residues. CDR3 protein: CASSPTSPGYEQYF. DNA for the CDR3: TGTGCCAGCAGCCCGACTAGCCCTGGCTACGAGCAGTACTTC. Full variable domain (rest looked up from reference TRBV7-6 and TRBJ2-7): GAGVSQSPRYKVTKRGQDVALRCDPISGHVSLYWYRQALGQGPEFLTYFNYEAQQDKSGLPNDRFSAERPEGSISTLTIQRTEQRDSAMYRCASSPTSPGYEQYFGPGTRLTVT.

Of note for this clonotype: Relative to the germline gene, one junction end is altered; a read error may explain this. This chain connects TRBV15 to TRBJ2-7; TRBD1 matches at 7 bases. The CDR3 length is 11 residues. Germline-derived CDR1 and CDR2 are LNHNV and YYDKDF (reference sequence). The CDR3 region is CATGQAYQQYF. CDR3 sequence (DNA): TGTGCCACCGGACAGGCCTACCAGCAGTACTTC.